The 32 T cell receptor beta chains presented below share a single source sample, sequenced in a study of spatial heterogeneity in lung cancer. TCRdb reprocessed the 5' RACE reads with MiXCR, giving one entry per CDR3 protein. The sample records roughly 75,000 distinct CDR3 sequences, 13% being singletons. Time point: sample taken at primary tumor resection. Material for sequencing was whole RNA from tumor, nontumor lung or frozen PBMC, left unsorted. The input for sequencing was PBMCs, taken at surgery. These receptor sequences come from a male donor with early-stage non-small cell lung cancer.

The rearrangement links TRBV20-1 to TRBJ1-1; D unresolved. The CDR3 extends over 15 amino acids. V gave up 0 bases and J gave up 4 bases, with 15 bases separating them. Germline CDR1 is DFQATT and CDR2 is SNEGSKA (reference sequence). The CDR3 coding sequence is TGCAGTGCTAGAGATCCGGTCGACGAGGGCACTGAAGCTTTCTTT. This encodes CSARDPVDEGTEAFF.

The rearrangement uses TRBV7-2 and TRBJ2-5; the D is unclear. This CDR3 spans 12 amino acids. Trimming removed 3 bases from V and 5 bases from J, with 7 bases in between. Germline lookup yields CDR1 SGHTA and CDR2 FQGNSA. This chain's CDR3 is CASSFIRETQYF. The DNA of the CDR3 is TGTGCCAGCAGCTTCATCCGTGAGACCCAGTACTTC.

This clonotype has at least ten counts. The chain couples TRBV28 to TRBJ2-5; TRBD2 is a possible D gene (6 bases). V lost 4 bases to trimming and J lost 3 bases, with 15 bases between them. CDR1 MDHEN and CDR2 SYDVKM come from the germline V gene. CDR3 size: 15 residues. The CDR3 sequence is CASSSYTGTEETQYF. For the CDR3, the DNA is TGTGCCAGCAGTTCATATACCGGGACTGAAGAGACCCAGTACTTC.

The chain has TRBV6-1 and TRBJ2-1; possibly TRBD1 or TRBD2 for D (5 bases each). Germline assignment: CDR1 MNHNS and CDR2 SASEGT. CDR3 length: 11 amino acids. Trimming left V 4 bases short and J 8 bases short, with 6 bases between. The CDR3 nucleotides are TGTGCCAGCAGTGTGGGGGATGAGCAGTTCTTC. Translation: CASSVGDEQFF.

The chain joins TRBV7-9 to TRBJ2-2; no clear D. Trimming removed 0 bases at V and 2 bases at J, with 4 bases between. Germline V gives CDR1 SEHNR, CDR2 FQNEAQ (reference sequence). The CDR3 has 14 amino acids. The CDR3 coding sequence is TGTGCCAGCAGCTTAGCACTTAACACCGGGGAGCTGTTTTTT. This sequence encodes CASSLALNTGELFF.

This sequence joins TRBV7-8 and TRBJ1-1, with 8 positions matching TRBD1. The J segment lost 1 base and the V segment lost 5 bases, leaving 15 bases of the junction unmatched. Germline V gene lookup returns CDR1 SGHVS and CDR2 FQNEAQ. This CDR3 region has 18 residues. Written as DNA, the CDR3 is TGTGCCAGCAGCCCGCCCAGGCACAGGGGGGTAAGGAACACTGAAGCTTTCTTT. Its translation is CASSPPRHRGVRNTEAFF. Full variable domain (outside the CDR3, taken from reference TRBV7-8 and TRBJ1-1): GAGVSQSPRYKVAKRGQDVALRCDPISGHVSLFWYQQALGQGPEFLTYFQNEAQLDKSGLPSDRFFAERPEGSVSTLKIQRTQQEDSAVYLCASSPPRHRGVRNTEAFFGQGTRLTVV.

This clonotype turned up a few times. The chain joins TRBV5-5 to TRBJ1-6; 11 bases map to TRBD1. The CDR3 length is 15 residues. The J segment lost 9 bases and the V segment lost 6 bases, leaving 8 bases of the junction unmatched. Per germline, CDR1 SGHKS and CDR2 YYEKEE (reference sequence). CDR3 loop: CASTSRDRGISPLHF. The CDR3 DNA reads as TGTGCCAGCACCTCTCGGGACAGGGGGATTTCACCCCTCCACTTT.

The chain's CDR3 is CSAPHRAGASDTQYF. The CDR3 DNA sequence: TGCAGTGCCCCACACCGAGCGGGAGCCTCAGATACGCAGTATTTT. The chain uses TRBV20-1 and TRBJ2-3, with TRBD2 matching over 8 bases. The junction had 12 bases not matched to a gene; V was cut back by 6 bases and J by 4 bases. CDR1 DFQATT and CDR2 SNEGSKA come from the germline V gene (reference sequence). This CDR3 comprises 15 residues.

The genes are TRBV5-6 and TRBJ2-7; D gene uncertain. The CDR3 consists of 16 residues. The V end lost 1 base, the J end lost 6 bases, and 20 bases lay between the germline ends. The germline V gene has CDR1 SGHDT and CDR2 YYEEEE. The CDR3 DNA sequence: TGTGCCAGCAGCTTGTTGCCCGGCGTCTATTCAGCCGAGCAGTACTTC. Translation gives CASSLLPGVYSAEQYF.

The sample holds a few counts of this clonotype. The V and J genes are TRBV29-1 and TRBJ2-7; no firm D call. CDR1 and CDR2 (germline): SQVTM, ANQGSEA. Trimming took 5 bases from V and 6 from J, leaving 14 bases between them. The CDR3 has 12 amino acids. CDR3: CSVHGPSPEQYF. In DNA form, the CDR3 reads TGCAGCGTTCATGGACCCTCTCCCGAGCAGTACTTC.

The chain couples TRBV11-2 to TRBJ1-1; the D gene is possibly TRBD1 (5 bases). V was shortened by 8 bases and J by 3 bases, with 19 bases between the two germline ends. CDR1 and CDR2 (germline): SGHAT, FQNNGV. The CDR3 is made up of 15 amino acids. The CDR3 spells CASSRSAKGDTEAFF. CDR3 DNA: TGTGCCAGCTCGAGGAGTGCAAAAGGGGACACTGAAGCTTTCTTT.

A note on this clonotype: A junction end diverges from the germline sequence, so it may reflect a read error. V and J are TRBV2 and TRBJ1-4, with 8 bases aligning to TRBD1. This CDR3 comprises 15 residues. From germline, CDR1 is SNHLY and CDR2 FYNNEI. The CDR3 sequence: CVSSANRDRQEKLFF. For the CDR3, the DNA is TGTGTCAGCAGTGCTAACCGGGACAGGCAAGAAAAACTGTTTTTT.

This clonotype has only a few counts. This chain connects TRBV7-2 to TRBJ2-1; possible D gene TRBD2, 5 bases. This CDR3 spans 14 amino acids. The germline V gene encodes CDR1 SGHTA and CDR2 FQGNSA. The germline V and J ends were trimmed by 1 base and 7 bases, with 11 bases remaining between them. The chain's CDR3 is CASSLVGSANEQFF. The CDR3 DNA reads as TGTGCCAGCAGCTTAGTTGGGAGTGCGAATGAGCAGTTCTTC.

CDR3 DNA sequence: TGTGCCAGCAGTTTAAACAGGGGCGGTCAGCCCCAGCATTTT. Its protein is CASSLNRGGQPQHF. The chain employs TRBV27 and TRBJ1-5; 7 nucleotides agree with TRBD1. The CDR3 consists of 14 residues. In germline, CDR1 is MNHEY, CDR2 SMNVEV (reference sequence). Trimming at V came to 2 bases and at J to 6 bases, leaving 4 bases not matched to a gene.

The V and J genes are TRBV13 and TRBJ2-1; D is ambiguous. The CDR3 has 12 amino acids. The germline CDR1 and CDR2 sequences are PRHDT and FYEKMQ (reference sequence). Trimming took 0 bases from V and 13 from J, leaving 10 bases between them. CDR3 DNA: TGTGCCAGCAGCTTAGGGGGCGGAAGCCAGTTCTTC. Translation: CASSLGGGSQFF. Based on the CDR3 plus reference TRBV13 and TRBJ2-1, the full variable domain is AAGVIQSPRHLIKEKRETATLKCYPIPRHDTVYWYQQGPGQDPQFLISFYEKMQSDKGSIPDRFSAQQFSDYHSELNMSSLELGDSALYFCASSLGGGSQFFGPGTRLTVL.

This clonotype came up many times. The genes are TRBV12-5 and TRBJ2-3; D gene uncertain. Trimming pared 1 base from V and 6 bases from J, leaving 11 bases between. Looked up from germline, CDR1 is LGHNT and CDR2 is FRNRAP. The CDR3 loop spans 14 amino acids. The CDR3 DNA reads TGTGCTAGTGGTTTGGAAGACTTTGCGGATACGCAGTATTTT. This translates into CASGLEDFADTQYF.

This clonotype was recorded at least ten times. The chain employs TRBV30 and TRBJ1-1, with 7 bases aligning to TRBD1. Trimming took 3 bases from V and 5 from J; bases not matched to a gene: 18. The CDR3 has 17 residues. Germline CDR1 GTSNPN, CDR2 SVGIG (reference sequence). As DNA, the CDR3 is TGTGCCTGGAGCCCCCCGCCCCGGGACATCAGGGGGACTGAAGCTTTCTTT. Amino acid sequence: CAWSPPPRDIRGTEAFF.

The V gene is TRBV24-1, the J gene TRBJ2-1, with 9 bases identical to TRBD1. The germline CDR1 and CDR2 sequences are KGHDR and SFDVKD. This CDR3 contains 16 residues. The V and J ends lost 3 bases and 8 bases, in that order; junction bases with no gene match: 10. The CDR3 DNA reads as TGTGCCACCAGTGATCCAGGGACAGGGAACAAACATGAGCAGTTCTTC. Protein product: CATSDPGTGNKHEQFF.

The rearrangement uses TRBV18 and TRBJ1-6, with 7 nucleotides matching TRBD1. The CDR3 length is 16 residues. The J segment lost 6 bases and the V segment lost 3 bases, leaving 8 bases of the junction unmatched. The germline CDR1 and CDR2 sequences are KGHSH and LQKENI. CDR3 coding DNA: TGTGCCAGCTCACCCCAGGCGGGACAGAGTAATTCACCCCTCCACTTT. Amino acids: CASSPQAGQSNSPLHF.

There are many counts of this clonotype. This chain's CDR3 is CASSPRVLYGYTF. CDR3 nucleotide sequence: TGTGCCAGCAGTCCGAGGGTTCTCTATGGCTACACCTTC. The chain links TRBV12-3 or TRBV12-4 to TRBJ1-2; D gene ambiguous. This CDR3 is 13 amino acids long. V shed 5 bases and J shed 4 bases, with 11 bases lying between them.

This clonotype is deemed medium-sized. This chain connects TRBV6-5 to TRBJ1-5, with 7 bases fitting TRBD1. From germline, CDR1 is MNHEY and CDR2 SVGAGI. The CDR3 is 14 amino acids. V was pared by 5 bases and J by 4 bases, with 5 bases of the junction left unmatched. CDR3 amino acids: CASSQGQKNQPQHF. The DNA of the CDR3 is TGTGCCAGCAGTCAGGGACAGAAGAATCAGCCCCAGCATTTT.

This clonotype turned up a few times. J is TRBJ2-1 and V is TRBV6-2 or TRBV6-3; D may be TRBD2 (5 bases). Trimming took 6 bases from V and 8 from J, leaving 8 bases between them. The CDR3 extends over 11 amino acids. Per germline, CDR1 MNHEY and CDR2 SVGEGT. The CDR3 here is CASSRTDEQFF. The DNA for the CDR3 is TGTGCCAGCAGCCGGACTGATGAGCAGTTCTTC.

Ten or more counts support this clonotype. The chain links TRBV20-1 to TRBJ1-2, with TRBD1 as a possible D gene (5 bases). This CDR3 contains 16 residues. Looked up from germline, CDR1 is DFQATT and CDR2 is SNEGSKA (reference sequence). Trimming shortened V by 5 bases and J by 2 bases, and 21 bases separated the two germline ends. CDR3 amino acids: CSASPRPGTLNYGYTF. CDR3 nucleotides: TGCAGTGCTTCTCCCCGCCCCGGGACCCTCAACTATGGCTACACCTTC.

The chain combines TRBV6-1 with TRBJ2-6; the D gene is possibly TRBD1 (6 bases). This CDR3 comprises 14 residues. Trimming removed 1 base from V and 14 bases from J, with 15 bases in between. Germline V gives CDR1 MNHNS, CDR2 SASEGT. The CDR3 bases are TGTGCCAGCAGTGAAGGGGTGACAGGTCCCCTCCTGACTTTC. It is translated as CASSEGVTGPLLTF.

Points on this clonotype: A much larger clone differs by one base, so this may be a read error. The chain uses TRBV29-1 and TRBJ1-1; 7 bases are a match to TRBD1. This CDR3 is 13 amino acids long. The germline V gene has CDR1 SQVTM and CDR2 ANQGSEA. V was pared by 7 bases and J by 4 bases, with 9 bases of the junction left unmatched. CDR3 amino acids: CSDSTGTVTEAFF. The CDR3 nucleotides read TGCAGCGACTCCACGGGGACAGTCACTGAAGCTTTCTTT.

CDR3 nucleotide sequence: TGTGCCAGTAGTATAGCGGGGGTAGCCGTTGAGCAGTTCTTC. As protein: CASSIAGVAVEQFF. This sequence joins TRBV19 and TRBJ2-1, with D possibly being TRBD2 (6 bases). This CDR3 is built from 14 residues. Germline V CDR1 and CDR2: LNHDA, SQIVND (reference sequence). V lost 1 base, J lost 9 bases, and 13 bases lay in between. The full variable domain, rest sourced from reference TRBV19 and TRBJ2-1, is DGGITQSPKYLFRKEGQNVTLSCEQNLNHDAMYWYRQDPGQGLRLIYYSQIVNDFQKGDIAEGYSVSREKKESFPLTVTSAQKNPTAFYLCASSIAGVAVEQFFGPGTRLTVL.

This clonotype has more than one count but fewer than ten. This chain links TRBV12-3 or TRBV12-4 with TRBJ2-1, with no clear D. The CDR3 consists of 11 residues. V lost 6 bases, J lost 7 bases, and 7 bases lay in between. This CDR3 reads CASSRGNEQFF. The CDR3 nucleotides are TGTGCCAGCAGCCGCGGTAATGAGCAGTTCTTC.

This clonotype has just a few counts. This sequence joins TRBV14 and TRBJ2-1; D ambiguous. The germline V and J ends were trimmed by 4 bases and 0 bases, with 7 bases remaining between them. CDR1 SGHDN and CDR2 FVKESK come from the germline V gene. The length of the CDR3 is 14 residues. CDR3 sequence: CASSLSPSYNEQFF. DNA of the CDR3: TGTGCCAGCAGCCTCAGCCCCTCCTACAATGAGCAGTTCTTC.

This chain uses TRBV6-2 or TRBV6-3 with TRBJ1-5; D gene unclear. This CDR3 spans 13 amino acids. V lost 7 bases and J 6 bases, leaving 13 bases between the germline ends. Germline CDR1 is MNHEY and CDR2 is SVGEGT. Here the CDR3 DNA reads TGTGCCAGCACCCCCTACGGATTTCAGCCCCAGCATTTT. Amino acids: CASTPYGFQPQHF.

For this clonotype: The conserved closing phenylalanine or tryptophan is absent in this CDR3, likely reflecting a read error. The chain employs TRBV20-1 and TRBJ2-7; D call uncertain. The germline gives CDR1 DFQATT, CDR2 SNEGSKA (reference sequence). This CDR3 is 13 amino acids long. The V end lost 3 bases, the J end lost 0 bases, and 9 bases lay between the germline ends. The CDR3 sequence is CSASPSSSYEQYL. CDR3 nucleotides: TGCAGTGCTAGCCCGAGCAGCTCCTACGAGCAGTACCTC.

The chain uses TRBV29-1 and TRBJ1-4, with TRBD1 as a possible D gene (6 bases). The germline V and J ends were trimmed by 7 bases and 4 bases, with 16 bases remaining between them. The CDR3 sequence is 14 residues long. Germline-derived CDR1 and CDR2 are SQVTM and ANQGSEA. The CDR3 reads CSAKGGGLNEKLFF. CDR3 DNA sequence: TGCAGCGCTAAGGGCGGGGGCCTTAATGAAAAACTGTTTTTT.

On this clonotype itself: A much more abundant neighbour one base away suggests this may be a read error. The chain joins TRBV24-1 to TRBJ1-5, with D possibly matching TRBD1 (6 bases). Germline CDR1 KGHDR, CDR2 SFDVKD. The length of the CDR3 is 13 residues. V dropped 11 bases and J dropped 5 bases, with 15 bases sitting between them. CDR3 bases: TGTGCCATCCAGGGGTCTGGCGATCAGCCCCAGCATTTT. Translated, it gives CAIQGSGDQPQHF.